One sample yielded the 20 T cell receptor beta chains listed below, sequenced in a study of blood T cells in healthy people across ages. A J-beta primer mix and a sample-barcoded 5' primer were used in a second PCR of about 6 to 12 cycles. Each CDR3 protein is one row after TCRdb ran MiXCR on the 5' RACE reads. The table includes some 1.5 million distinct CDR3 sequences, over 25% detected once. Sample: blood. These receptors were taken from a woman in her 30s in good health.

This clonotype was seen more than once but under ten times. The rearrangement links TRBV9 to TRBJ2-5, with 7 bases aligning to TRBD1. From germline, CDR1 is SGDLS and CDR2 YYNGEE. V dropped 3 bases and J dropped 11; count of bases not matched to a gene: 16. This CDR3 comprises 15 residues. CDR3 sequence (DNA): TGTGCCAGCAGCGCTCTCCGGGACAGCTACAATGAGCAGTACTTC. This sequence encodes CASSALRDSYNEQYF.

The chain uses TRBV6-6 and TRBJ2-2, with 9 nucleotides matching TRBD2. The ends lost 6 bases at V and 2 bases at J; junction bases unmatched: 10. The CDR3 is 17 residues long. Germline V gene sequence: CDR1 MNHNY, CDR2 SVGAGI (reference sequence). CDR3 DNA: TGTGCCAGCAGCGACTGGCTGACTAGCGGAAACACCGGGGAGCTGTTTTTT. Translated, it gives CASSDWLTSGNTGELFF.

This clonotype came up once. This may arise from a read error, as a much more abundant clone is one base away. The gene calls are TRBV15 and TRBJ2-7, with D uncertain. The CDR3 runs to 14 residues. Germline CDR1 is LNHNV and CDR2 is YYDKDF (reference sequence). V lost 0 bases and J lost 12, with 18 bases in between. In DNA form, the CDR3 reads TGTGCCACCAGCAGAGATCGTAGCTCGGAGACCCGGTACTTC. Its translation is CATSRDRSSETRYF.

This clonotype was seen many times. The chain joins TRBV10-2 to TRBJ2-7; D is unresolved. V dropped 7 bases and J dropped 0 bases, with 10 bases sitting between them. The CDR3 is 13 residues long. The germline V gene has CDR1 WSHSY and CDR2 SAAADI. CDR3 nucleotides: TGCGCCAGCATCCCGGGCGGCTCCTACGAGCAGTACTTC. Encoded protein: CASIPGGSYEQYF.

This clonotype was counted a few times. The chain is built from TRBV11-2 and TRBJ2-1, with D perhaps TRBD2 (5 bases). With 4 bases removed from V and 9 bases from J, the gap between germline ends came to 10 bases. The CDR3 is 12 amino acids. From germline, CDR1 is SGHAT and CDR2 FQNNGV. The CDR3 region is CASSWAGGEQFF. CDR3 DNA sequence: TGTGCCAGCAGCTGGGCGGGCGGTGAGCAGTTCTTC.

In its sample, this clonotype was seen many times. The chain is built from TRBV6-6 and TRBJ1-2, with TRBD1 identical over 10 bases. Germline loops: CDR1 MNHNY, CDR2 SVGAGI (reference sequence). V shed 7 bases, J shed 7 bases, and the junction held 6 bases outside the gene matches. This CDR3 has 13 residues. The CDR3, as DNA: TGTGCCAGCAACGGGGGACAGGGGCTTGGCTACACCTTC. Protein product: CASNGGQGLGYTF.

The genes are TRBV12-3 or TRBV12-4 and TRBJ2-1; TRBD2 agrees at 9 bases. V trimming: 7 bases; J trimming: 5 bases; junction bases outside the gene matches: 9. The CDR3 extends over 15 amino acids. The CDR3 reads CASKAGTSLHNEQFF. CDR3 sequence (DNA): TGTGCCAGCAAGGCCGGGACTAGCTTACACAATGAGCAGTTCTTC.

The chain couples TRBV28 to TRBJ1-1; unclear D gene. There are 14 residues in the CDR3. Germline V gene sequence: CDR1 MDHEN, CDR2 SYDVKM. V lost 7 bases and J 4 bases, leaving 16 bases between the germline ends. CDR3 coding DNA: TGTGCCAGCACCCGGGAGAGGGTTGGCACTGAAGCTTTCTTT. Its protein product is CASTRERVGTEAFF. The full variable domain, rest sourced from reference TRBV28 and TRBJ1-1, is DVKVTQSSRYLVKRTGEKVFLECVQDMDHENMFWYRQDPGLGLRLIYFSYDVKMKEKGDIPEGYSVSREKKERFSLILESASTNQTSMYLCASTRERVGTEAFFGQGTRLTVV.

The gene calls are TRBV20-1 and TRBJ1-2; D not resolved. V was shortened by 0 bases and J by 3 bases, with 11 bases between the two germline ends. From germline, CDR1 is DFQATT and CDR2 SNEGSKA (reference sequence). The CDR3 runs 14 residues. In DNA form, the CDR3 reads TGCAGTGCTAGAGAGTATGCGGGAGACTATGGCTACACCTTC. This encodes CSAREYAGDYGYTF.

This chain connects TRBV7-9 to TRBJ2-7; 7 nucleotides match TRBD2. J was trimmed by 3 bases and V by 4 bases; bases with no gene match: 6. This CDR3 region has 14 residues. Germline V gene sequence: CDR1 SEHNR, CDR2 FQNEAQ (reference sequence). The CDR3 sequence: CASSSSGNIYEQYF. DNA for the CDR3: TGTGCCAGCAGCTCCAGCGGGAACATCTACGAGCAGTACTTC.

The rearrangement links TRBV10-3 to TRBJ2-1, with a weak D call TRBD1 (6 bases). This CDR3 has 13 residues. Germline loops: CDR1 ENHRY, CDR2 SYGVKD. V shed 10 bases and J shed 6 bases, with 16 bases lying between them. In nucleotides, the CDR3 is TGTGCCAGCAGCGCAACAGGGACCAATGAGCAGTTCTTC. Translating gives CASSATGTNEQFF.

This chain links TRBV15 with TRBJ2-3; TRBD2 aligns across 9 bases. Germline V gene lookup returns CDR1 LNHNV and CDR2 YYDKDF (reference sequence). The CDR3 consists of 14 residues. V lost 6 bases, J lost 3 bases, and 4 bases stayed unmatched. The DNA for the CDR3 is TGTGCCACCAGGGCGGGAGGGTCGACAGATACGCAGTATTTT. Amino acid sequence: CATRAGGSTDTQYF. Based on the CDR3 plus reference TRBV15 and TRBJ2-3, the full variable domain is DAMVIQNPRYQVTQFGKPVTLSCSQTLNHNVMYWYQQKSSQAPKLLFHYYDKDFNNEADTPDNFQSRRPNTSFCFLDIRSPGLGDTAMYLCATRAGGSTDTQYFGPGTRLTVL.

This clonotype was seen a single time. The chain is built from TRBV5-1 and TRBJ2-3; D uncertain. There are 16 residues in the CDR3. V lost 10 bases, J lost 4 bases, and 25 bases lay in between. The germline V gene has CDR1 SGHRS and CDR2 YFSETQ. The CDR3 loop is CASSRTGSSSSDTQYF. CDR3 DNA sequence: TGCGCCTCCAGCCGAACGGGCTCAAGCTCGTCAGATACGCAGTATTTT.

This clonotype has a count of ten or more. The chain recombines TRBV7-9 with TRBJ2-7; tentative D call: TRBD2 (5 bases). The V end was cut by 5 bases, the J end by 0 bases, with 17 bases between. Germline V gene data show CDR1 as SEHNR and CDR2 as FQNEAQ (reference sequence). The CDR3 sequence is 16 residues long. CDR3 in DNA: TGTGCCAGCAGCGCCGACCGGACTGCCGGCTCCTACGAGCAGTACTTC. This codes for CASSADRTAGSYEQYF.

This clonotype was seen only a few times. The chain combines TRBV6-6 with TRBJ2-7; 10 positions match TRBD1. Germline V gives CDR1 MNHNY, CDR2 SVGAGI (reference sequence). This CDR3 has 14 amino acids. V shed 8 bases, J shed 3 bases, and the junction held 7 bases outside the gene matches. In DNA form, the CDR3 reads TGTGCCAGCGGTAAACGGACAGGGGGCTACGAGCAGTACTTC. It specifies CASGKRTGGYEQYF.

The table lists this clonotype with many counts. The chain has TRBV7-2 and TRBJ2-7; 9 nucleotides match TRBD2. The CDR3 is 20 residues long. Trimming took 1 base from V and 0 from J; bases not matched to a gene: 16. From germline, CDR1 is SGHTA and CDR2 FQGNSA. This CDR3 is CASSLDLEASGILSSYEQYF. CDR3 DNA sequence: TGTGCCAGCAGCTTAGATCTAGAGGCTAGCGGGATATTAAGCTCCTACGAGCAGTACTTC.

The CDR3 DNA is TGTGCCAGCAGTTTCGCTAGCGGGGCTAATTACAATGAGCAGTACTTC. This encodes CASSFASGANYNEQYF. The chain recombines TRBV12-3 or TRBV12-4 with TRBJ2-4; 9 nucleotides agree with TRBD2. The ends lost 3 bases at V and 13 bases at J; junction bases unmatched: 16. The CDR3 contains 16 residues.

At least ten counts were recorded for this clonotype. The chain employs TRBV10-3 and TRBJ2-1, with TRBD2 identical over 13 bases. This CDR3 comprises 14 residues. From germline, CDR1 is ENHRY and CDR2 SYGVKD. J gave up 9 bases and V 1 base, and 0 bases lay outside the gene matches. The CDR3 DNA reads TGTGCCATCAGTGAGTGGACTAGCGGGAGTGAGCAGTTCTTC. Its translation: CAISEWTSGSEQFF.

With respect to this clonotype: Since a much larger clone is just one base distant, this may be a read error. The rearrangement uses TRBV7-2 and TRBJ1-2; D is ambiguous. The germline V gene has CDR1 SGHTA and CDR2 FQGNSA. The CDR3 is made up of 14 amino acids. CDR3 in DNA: TGTGCCAACAGCTTAGCGCACAGAAACTATGGCTACACCTTC. This gives the protein CANSLAHRNYGYTF.

This clonotype was seen a few times. J is TRBJ2-1 and V is TRBV5-1; D call uncertain. Germline V gene lookup returns CDR1 SGHRS and CDR2 YFSETQ. CDR3 size: 15 residues. V shed 4 bases and J shed 7 bases, with 18 bases lying between them. The CDR3 nucleotides are TGCGCCAGCAGCCAATGGGCAGGCGCTAGGAATGAGCAGTTCTTC. Translated, it gives CASSQWAGARNEQFF.